The T cell receptor (beta chain) described here comes from a study of beta chain features in type 1 diabetes. Purities in excess of 95% were seen in all sorted populations. Concerning this clone itself: Its target is not known.

Every bit of the isolated RNA underwent reverse transcription, so sequencing read expressed TCRB transcripts. Only in-frame clones appear in the TCRdb table, and some are missing; sequencing was by immunoSEQ multiplex PCR. Altogether hundreds of thousands of clones are present, around 15% being singletons, with the ten largest covering approximately 0.02%. CDR3 size: 13 residues. The V gene's germline CDR1 is WSHSY and CDR2 SAAADI. V lost 2 bases to trimming and J lost 3 bases, with 7 bases between them. The study, taken as a whole, reports: The study found that naive, central memory and Treg TCRB repertoires appeared more similar in patients than in healthy donors. Cells with high TCR expression could be over-represented when cDNA is sequenced. TCRB CDR3s were moderately but significantly shorter in Type 1 diabetes patients in all four CD4+ subsets.

The rearrangement links TRBV10-2 to TRBJ1-2; TRBD1 might be the D (5 bases). Sequenced sample: naive CD4+ T cells from blood. This TCR was recovered from a man between 18 and 29 years old with type 1 diabetes. The DNA for the CDR3 is TGCGCCAGCAGTGAGGGGACGGACTATGGCTACACCTTC. Translation gives CASSEGTDYGYTF.